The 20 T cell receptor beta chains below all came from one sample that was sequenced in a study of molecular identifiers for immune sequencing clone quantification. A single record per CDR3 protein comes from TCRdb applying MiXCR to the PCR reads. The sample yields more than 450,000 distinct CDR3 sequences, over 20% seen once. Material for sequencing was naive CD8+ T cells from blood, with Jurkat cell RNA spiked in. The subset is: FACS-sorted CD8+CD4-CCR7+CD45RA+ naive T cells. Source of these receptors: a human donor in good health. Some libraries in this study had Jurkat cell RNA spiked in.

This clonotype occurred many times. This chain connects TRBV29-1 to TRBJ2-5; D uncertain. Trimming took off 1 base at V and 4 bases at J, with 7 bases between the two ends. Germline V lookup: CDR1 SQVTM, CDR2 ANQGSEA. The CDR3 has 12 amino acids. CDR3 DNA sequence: TGCAGCGTTGAAGGGATGGGAGAGACCCAGTACTTC. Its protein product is CSVEGMGETQYF.

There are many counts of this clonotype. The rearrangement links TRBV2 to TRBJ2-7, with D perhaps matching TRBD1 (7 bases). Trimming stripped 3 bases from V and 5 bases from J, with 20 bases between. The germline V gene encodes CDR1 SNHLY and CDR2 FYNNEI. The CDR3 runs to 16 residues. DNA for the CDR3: TGTGCCAGCAGTGAGAGGGGGCCGGGGGTCCAGAACGAGCAGTACTTC. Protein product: CASSERGPGVQNEQYF.

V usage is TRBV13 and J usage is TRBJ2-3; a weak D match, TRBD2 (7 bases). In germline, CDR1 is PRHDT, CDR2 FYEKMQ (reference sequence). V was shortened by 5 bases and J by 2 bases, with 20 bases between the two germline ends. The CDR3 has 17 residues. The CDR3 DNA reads TGTGCCAGCAGCCCGCGGGGGCCTAGCGGACCCACAGATACGCAGTATTTT. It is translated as CASSPRGPSGPTDTQYF.

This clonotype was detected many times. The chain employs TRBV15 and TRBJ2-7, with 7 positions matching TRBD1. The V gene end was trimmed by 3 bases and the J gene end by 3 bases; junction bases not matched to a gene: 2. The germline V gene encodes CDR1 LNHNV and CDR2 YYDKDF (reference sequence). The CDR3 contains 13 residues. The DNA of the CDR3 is TGTGCCACCAGCAGCTCAGGGGGCTACGAGCAGTACTTC. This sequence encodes CATSSSGGYEQYF.

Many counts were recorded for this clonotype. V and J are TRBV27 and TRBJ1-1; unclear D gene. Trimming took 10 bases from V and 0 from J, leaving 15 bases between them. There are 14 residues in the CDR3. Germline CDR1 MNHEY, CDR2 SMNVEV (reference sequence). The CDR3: CATASLFMNTEAFF. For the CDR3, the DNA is TGTGCCACAGCATCCCTTTTCATGAACACTGAAGCTTTCTTT.

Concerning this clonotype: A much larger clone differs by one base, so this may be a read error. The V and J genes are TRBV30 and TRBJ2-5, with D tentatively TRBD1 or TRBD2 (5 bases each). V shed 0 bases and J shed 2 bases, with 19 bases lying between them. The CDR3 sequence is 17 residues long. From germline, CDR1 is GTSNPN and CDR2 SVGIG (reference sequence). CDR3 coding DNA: TGTGCCTGGAGTGTACGGCCGGGACCAGCGATTCAAGAGACCCAGTACTTC. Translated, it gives CAWSVRPGPAIQETQYF.

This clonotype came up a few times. In nucleotides, the CDR3 is TGCGCCAGCAGCCAAGATATGAGCGGGACTCGGCCTTATACGCAGTATTTT. Its translation is CASSQDMSGTRPYTQYF. V gene TRBV4-3 combines with J gene TRBJ2-3, with TRBD2 identical over 7 bases. CDR1 LGHNA and CDR2 YSLEER come from the germline V gene. The CDR3 loop spans 17 amino acids. The V segment lost 0 bases and the J segment 7 bases; nucleotides outside the gene matches: 13.

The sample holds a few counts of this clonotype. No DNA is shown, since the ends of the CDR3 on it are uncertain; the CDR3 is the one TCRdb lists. The CDR3 spells CISVPEGSPRGNAEAFF. V gene TRBV7-5 combines with J gene TRBJ1-1; TRBD1, the D gene given by the table, was not confirmed from the DNA. TRBV7-5 is a documented pseudogene. Ends included, the CDR3 has 17 residues.

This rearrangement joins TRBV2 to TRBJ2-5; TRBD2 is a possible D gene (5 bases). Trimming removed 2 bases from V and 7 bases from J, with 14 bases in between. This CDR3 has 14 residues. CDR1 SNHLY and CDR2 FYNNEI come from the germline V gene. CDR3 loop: CASSETVGERTQYF. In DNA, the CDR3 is TGTGCCAGCAGTGAAACAGTCGGGGAGAGGACCCAGTACTTC.

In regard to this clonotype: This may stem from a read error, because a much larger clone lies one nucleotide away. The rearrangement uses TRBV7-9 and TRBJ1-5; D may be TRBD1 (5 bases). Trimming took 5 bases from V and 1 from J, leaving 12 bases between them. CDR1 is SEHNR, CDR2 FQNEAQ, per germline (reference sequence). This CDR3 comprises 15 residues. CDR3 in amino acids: CASSPGFRSNQPQHF. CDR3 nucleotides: TGTGCCAGCAGCCCAGGGTTCCGCAGCAATCAGCCCCAGCATTTT.

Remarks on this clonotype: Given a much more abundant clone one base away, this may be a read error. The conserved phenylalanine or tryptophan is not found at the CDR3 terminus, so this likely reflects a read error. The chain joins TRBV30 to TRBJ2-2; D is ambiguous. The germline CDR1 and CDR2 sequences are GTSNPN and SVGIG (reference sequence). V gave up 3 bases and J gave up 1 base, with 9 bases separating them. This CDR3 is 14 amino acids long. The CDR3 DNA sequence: TGTGCCTGGAGAAAGGTAGTGAACACCGGGGAGCTGTTTTCT. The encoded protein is CAWRKVVNTGELFS.

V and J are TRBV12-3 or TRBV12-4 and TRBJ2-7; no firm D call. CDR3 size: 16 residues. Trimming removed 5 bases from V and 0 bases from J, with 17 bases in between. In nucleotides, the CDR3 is TGTGCCAGCAGTGCACACTTTGGGATCCACTCCTACGAGCAGTACTTC. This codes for CASSAHFGIHSYEQYF.

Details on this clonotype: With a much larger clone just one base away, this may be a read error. The CDR3 coding sequence is TGTGCCTGGATAGGACTAGCCGAGCGACAGTATTTT. Protein product: CAWIGLAERQYF. The chain links TRBV30 to TRBJ2-3; 8 bases match TRBD2. Germline trimming cut 4 bases from V and 12 bases from J; bases unmatched to any gene: 9. The CDR3 is 12 residues long. CDR1 GTSNPN and CDR2 SVGIG come from the germline V gene (reference sequence).

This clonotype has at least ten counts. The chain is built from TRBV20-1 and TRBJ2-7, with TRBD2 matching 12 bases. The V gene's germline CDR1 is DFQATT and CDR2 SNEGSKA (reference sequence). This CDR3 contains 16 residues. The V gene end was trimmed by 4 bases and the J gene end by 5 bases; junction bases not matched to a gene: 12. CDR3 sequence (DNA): TGCAGTGCTACCCTAGCGGGAGGGCTCCTACGGAACGAGCAGTACTTC. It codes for CSATLAGGLLRNEQYF.

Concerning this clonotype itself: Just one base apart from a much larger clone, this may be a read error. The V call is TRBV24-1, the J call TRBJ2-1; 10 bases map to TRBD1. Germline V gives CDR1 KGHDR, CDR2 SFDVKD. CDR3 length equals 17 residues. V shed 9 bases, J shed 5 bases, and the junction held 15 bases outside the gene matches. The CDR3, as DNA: TGTGCCACCCGACCCGACAGGGGGCATTTAGGCAACAATGAGCAGTTCTTC. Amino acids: CATRPDRGHLGNNEQFF.

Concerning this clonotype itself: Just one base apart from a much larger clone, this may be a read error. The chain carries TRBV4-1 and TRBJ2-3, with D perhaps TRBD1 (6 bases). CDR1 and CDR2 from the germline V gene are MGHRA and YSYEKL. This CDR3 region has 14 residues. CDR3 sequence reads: CASSQGPGADTQCF. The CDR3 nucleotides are TGCGCCAGCAGCCAAGGTCCAGGGGCAGATACGCAGTGTTTT.

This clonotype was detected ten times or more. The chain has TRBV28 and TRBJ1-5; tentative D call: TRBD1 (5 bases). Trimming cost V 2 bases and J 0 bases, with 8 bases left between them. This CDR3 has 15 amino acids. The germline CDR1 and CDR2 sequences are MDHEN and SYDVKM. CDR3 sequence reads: CASSLGQHSNQPQHF. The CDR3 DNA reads TGTGCCAGCAGTTTAGGACAACATAGCAATCAGCCCCAGCATTTT.

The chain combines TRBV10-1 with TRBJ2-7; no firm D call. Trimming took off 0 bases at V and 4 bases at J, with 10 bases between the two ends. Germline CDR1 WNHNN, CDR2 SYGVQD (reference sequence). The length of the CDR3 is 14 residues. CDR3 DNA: TGCGCCAGCAGTGAGTCGGGGTTTCTGTACGAGCAGTACTTC. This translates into CASSESGFLYEQYF.

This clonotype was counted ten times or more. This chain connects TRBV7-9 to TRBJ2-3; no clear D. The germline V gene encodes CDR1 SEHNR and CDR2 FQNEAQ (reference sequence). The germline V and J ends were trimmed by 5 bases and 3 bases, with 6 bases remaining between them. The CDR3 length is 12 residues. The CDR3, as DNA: TGTGCCAGCAGCCAGATAACAGATACGCAGTATTTT. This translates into CASSQITDTQYF.

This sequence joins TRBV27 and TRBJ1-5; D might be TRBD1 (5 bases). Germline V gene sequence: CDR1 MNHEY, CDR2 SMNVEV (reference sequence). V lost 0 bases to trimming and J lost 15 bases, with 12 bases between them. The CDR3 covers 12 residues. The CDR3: CASSLSGGVMHF. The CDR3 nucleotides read TGTGCCAGCAGTTTATCTGGGGGGGTCATGCATTTT.